This TCR beta chain was profiled in a study of regulatory T cells in long-lasting Graves disease. The length of the CDR3 is 15 residues. Germline trimming cut 5 bases from V and 7 bases from J; bases unmatched to any gene: 11. CDR1 is DFQATT, CDR2 SNEGSKA, per germline (reference sequence). Time point denoted: newly diagnosed GD, antithyroid drugs for less than 3 months. PBMCs provided the RNA from which the TCR library was made. In this cohort, patients came from an endocrinology department located in Xi'an, China. Arm-PCR of CDR3 regions and iRepertoire HTBI primers were the basis on which TCR beta libraries were built. TCRdb called the multiplex PCR reads again in MiXCR, with one record for every CDR3 protein. This table has about 420,000 distinct CDR3 sequences, approximately 16% appearing once. Separately, the same data were catalogued under a study of T cells in Graves' hyperthyroidism and ophthalmopathy.

The origin of this receptor is a woman younger than 35 with Graves disease. Sample: peripheral blood mononuclear cells (PBMCs), taken at new diagnosis, from a patient treated with antithyroid drugs. The rearrangement uses TRBV20-1 and TRBJ1-6; TRBD1 matches 7 bases. The DNA of the CDR3 is TGCAGTGCTCCCTGGGTCACAGGGGCGAATTCACCCCTCCACTTT. Its protein is CSAPWVTGANSPLHF.